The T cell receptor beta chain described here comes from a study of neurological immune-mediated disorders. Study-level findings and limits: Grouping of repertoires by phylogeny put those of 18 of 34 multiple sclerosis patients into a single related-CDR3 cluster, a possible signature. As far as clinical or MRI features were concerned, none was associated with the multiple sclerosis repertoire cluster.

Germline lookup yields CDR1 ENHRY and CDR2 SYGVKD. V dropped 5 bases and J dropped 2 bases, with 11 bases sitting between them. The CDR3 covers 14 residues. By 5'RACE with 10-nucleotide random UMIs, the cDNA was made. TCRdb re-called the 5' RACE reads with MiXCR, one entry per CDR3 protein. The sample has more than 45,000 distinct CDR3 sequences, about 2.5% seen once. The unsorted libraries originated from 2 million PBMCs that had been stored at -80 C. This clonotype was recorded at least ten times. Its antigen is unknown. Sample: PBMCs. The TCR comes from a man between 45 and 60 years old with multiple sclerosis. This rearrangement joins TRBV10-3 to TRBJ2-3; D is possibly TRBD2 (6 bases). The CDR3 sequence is CAISPRDSTDTQYF. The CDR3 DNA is TGTGCCATCAGTCCGCGGGACTCCACAGATACGCAGTATTTT.